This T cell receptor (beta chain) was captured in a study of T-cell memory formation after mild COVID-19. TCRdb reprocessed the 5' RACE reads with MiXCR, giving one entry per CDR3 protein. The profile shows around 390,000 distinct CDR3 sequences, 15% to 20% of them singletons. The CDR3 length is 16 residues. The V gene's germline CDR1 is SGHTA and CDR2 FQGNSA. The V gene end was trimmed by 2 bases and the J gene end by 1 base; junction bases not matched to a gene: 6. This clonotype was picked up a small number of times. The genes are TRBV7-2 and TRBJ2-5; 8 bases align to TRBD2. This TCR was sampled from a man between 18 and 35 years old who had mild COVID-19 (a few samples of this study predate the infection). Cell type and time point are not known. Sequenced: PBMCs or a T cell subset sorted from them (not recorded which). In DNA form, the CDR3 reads TGTGCCAGCAGCTTACTACCCCGGGGGGGCCAAGAGACCCAGTACTTC. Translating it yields CASSLLPRGGQETQYF.